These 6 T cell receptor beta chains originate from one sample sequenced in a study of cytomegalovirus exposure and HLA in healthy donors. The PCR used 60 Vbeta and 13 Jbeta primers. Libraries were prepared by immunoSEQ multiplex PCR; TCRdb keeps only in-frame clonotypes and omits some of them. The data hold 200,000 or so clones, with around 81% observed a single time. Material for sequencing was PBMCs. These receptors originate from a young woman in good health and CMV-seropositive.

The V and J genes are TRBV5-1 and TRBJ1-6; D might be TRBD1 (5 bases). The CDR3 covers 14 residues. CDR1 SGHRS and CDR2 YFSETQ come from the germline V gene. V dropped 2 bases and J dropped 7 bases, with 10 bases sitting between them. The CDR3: CASSLGAGNSPLHF. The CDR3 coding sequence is TGCGCCAGCAGCTTAGGAGCAGGGAATTCACCCCTCCACTTT. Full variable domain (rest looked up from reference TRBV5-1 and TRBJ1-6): KAGVTQTPRYLIKTRGQQVTLSCSPISGHRSVSWYQQTPGQGLQFLFEYFSETQRNKGNFPGRFSGRQFSNSRSEMNVSTLELGDSALYLCASSLGAGNSPLHFGNGTRLTVT.

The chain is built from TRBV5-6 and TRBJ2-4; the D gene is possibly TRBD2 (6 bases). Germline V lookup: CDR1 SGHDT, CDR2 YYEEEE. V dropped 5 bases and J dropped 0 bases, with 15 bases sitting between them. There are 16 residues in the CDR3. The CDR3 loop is CASRRSSGEAKNIQYF. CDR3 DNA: TGTGCCAGCAGGCGAAGCTCGGGGGAAGCCAAAAACATTCAGTACTTC.

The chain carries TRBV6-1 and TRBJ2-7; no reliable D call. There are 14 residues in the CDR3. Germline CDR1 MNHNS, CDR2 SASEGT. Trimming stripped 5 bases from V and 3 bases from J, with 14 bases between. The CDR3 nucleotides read TGTGCCAGCAGTCCCGACCGGCAAAACTACGAGCAGTACGTC. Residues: CASSPDRQNYEQYV.

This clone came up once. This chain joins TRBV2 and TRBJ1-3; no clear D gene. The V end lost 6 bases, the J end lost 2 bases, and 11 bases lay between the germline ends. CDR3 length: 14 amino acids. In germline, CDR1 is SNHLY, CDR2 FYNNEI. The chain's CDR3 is CASRGGSPGNTIYF. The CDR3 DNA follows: TGTGCCAGCAGGGGAGGGAGCCCTGGAAACACCATATATTTT.

The chain's CDR3 is CASSMGGRGNQPQHF. For the CDR3, the DNA is TGTGCCAGTAGTATGGGAGGGCGCGGGAATCAGCCCCAGCATTTT. The chain couples TRBV19 to TRBJ1-5; D not certain. Trimming stripped 3 bases from V and 4 bases from J, with 13 bases between. Per germline, CDR1 LNHDA and CDR2 SQIVND (reference sequence). The CDR3 covers 15 residues.

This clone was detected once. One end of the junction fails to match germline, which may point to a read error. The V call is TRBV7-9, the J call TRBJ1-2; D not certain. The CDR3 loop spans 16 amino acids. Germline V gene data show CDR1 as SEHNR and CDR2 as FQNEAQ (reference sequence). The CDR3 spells CSSSLYRSRAGYGYTF. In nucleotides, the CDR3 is TGTTCCAGCAGCTTATATCGGAGCCGGGCGGGCTATGGCTACACCTTC.